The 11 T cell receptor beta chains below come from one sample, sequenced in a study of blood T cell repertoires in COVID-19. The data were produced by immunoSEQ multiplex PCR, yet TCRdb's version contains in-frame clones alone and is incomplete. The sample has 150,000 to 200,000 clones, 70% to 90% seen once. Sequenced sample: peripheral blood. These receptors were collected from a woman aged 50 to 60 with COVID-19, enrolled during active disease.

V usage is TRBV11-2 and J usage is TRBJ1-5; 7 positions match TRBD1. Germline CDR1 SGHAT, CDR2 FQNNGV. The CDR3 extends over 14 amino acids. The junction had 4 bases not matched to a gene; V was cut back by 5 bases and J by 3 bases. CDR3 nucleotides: TGTGCCAGCAGCCTTGGGACAGTCAATCAGCCCCAGCATTTT. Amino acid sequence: CASSLGTVNQPQHF.

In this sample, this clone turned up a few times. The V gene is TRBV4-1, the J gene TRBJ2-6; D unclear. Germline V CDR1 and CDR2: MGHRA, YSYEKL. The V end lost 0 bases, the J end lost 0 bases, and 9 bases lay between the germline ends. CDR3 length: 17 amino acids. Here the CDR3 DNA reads TGCGCCAGCAGCCAAGAGGCCGCACCCTCTGGGGCCAACGTCCTGACTTTC. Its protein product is CASSQEAAPSGANVLTF.

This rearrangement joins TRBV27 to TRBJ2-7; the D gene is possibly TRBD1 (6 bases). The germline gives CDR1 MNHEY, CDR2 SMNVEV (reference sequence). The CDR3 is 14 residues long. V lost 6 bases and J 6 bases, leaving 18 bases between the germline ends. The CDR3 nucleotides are TGTGCCAGCAGGCCTCGGCAGGGGCACTTCGAGCAGTACTTC. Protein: CASRPRQGHFEQYF.

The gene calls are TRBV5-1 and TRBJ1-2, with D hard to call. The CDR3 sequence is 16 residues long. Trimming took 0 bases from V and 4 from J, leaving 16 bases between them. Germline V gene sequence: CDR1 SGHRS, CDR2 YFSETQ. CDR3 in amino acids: CASSLVTVEFGYGYTF. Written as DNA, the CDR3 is TGCGCCAGCAGCTTGGTTACGGTGGAGTTTGGCTATGGCTACACCTTC.

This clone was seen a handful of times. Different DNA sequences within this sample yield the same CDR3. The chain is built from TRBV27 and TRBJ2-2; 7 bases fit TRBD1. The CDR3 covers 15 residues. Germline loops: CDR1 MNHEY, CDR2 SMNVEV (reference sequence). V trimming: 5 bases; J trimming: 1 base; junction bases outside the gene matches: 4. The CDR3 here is CASSLGTVNTGELFF. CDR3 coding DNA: TGTGCCAGCAGTCTCGGGACAGTGAACACCGGGGAGCTGTTTTTT.

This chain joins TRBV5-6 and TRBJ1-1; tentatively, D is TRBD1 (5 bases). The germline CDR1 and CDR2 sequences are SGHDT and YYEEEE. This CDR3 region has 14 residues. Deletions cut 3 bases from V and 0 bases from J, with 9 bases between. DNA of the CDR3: TGTGCCAGCAGCTCGACAGCTATGAACACTGAAGCTTTCTTT. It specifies CASSSTAMNTEAFF.

This CDR3 is CASNTDSFYSNQPQHF. In DNA form, the CDR3 reads TGTGCCAGCAACACCGACAGTTTTTATAGCAATCAGCCCCAGCATTTT. The chain carries TRBV28 and TRBJ1-5; a weak D match, TRBD1 (5 bases). CDR3 length: 16 residues. V shed 7 bases and J shed 0 bases, with 16 bases lying between them. Germline V lookup: CDR1 MDHEN, CDR2 SYDVKM.

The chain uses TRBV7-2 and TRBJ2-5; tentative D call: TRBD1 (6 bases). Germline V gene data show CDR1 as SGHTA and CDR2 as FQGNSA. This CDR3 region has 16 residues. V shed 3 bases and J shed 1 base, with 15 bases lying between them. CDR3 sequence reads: CASSFNDRTIQETQYF. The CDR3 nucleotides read TGTGCCAGCAGCTTTAACGACAGGACGATCCAAGAGACCCAGTACTTC.

The CDR3 DNA reads TGTGCCAGCAGCCCACGGGACAGGTCCTACGAGCAGTACTTC. It translates to CASSPRDRSYEQYF. The genes are TRBV7-2 and TRBJ2-7; TRBD1 matches at 8 bases. Trimming cost V 5 bases and J 1 base; bases outside gene matches: 4. Germline V gene lookup returns CDR1 SGHTA and CDR2 FQGNSA. The CDR3 contains 14 residues.

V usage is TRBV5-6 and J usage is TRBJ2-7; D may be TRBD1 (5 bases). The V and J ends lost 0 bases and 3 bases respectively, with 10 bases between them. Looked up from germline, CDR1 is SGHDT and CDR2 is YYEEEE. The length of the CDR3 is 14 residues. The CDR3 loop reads CASSLVDTDYEQYF. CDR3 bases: TGTGCCAGCAGCTTGGTGGACACTGACTACGAGCAGTACTTC.

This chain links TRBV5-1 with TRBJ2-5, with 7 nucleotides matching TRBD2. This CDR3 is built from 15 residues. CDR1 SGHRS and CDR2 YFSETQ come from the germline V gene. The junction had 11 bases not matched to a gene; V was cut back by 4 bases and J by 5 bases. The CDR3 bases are TGCGCCAGCAGCACCGAGCCCGGGGGGTGGGAGACCCAGTACTTC. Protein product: CASSTEPGGWETQYF.